Included here is one T cell receptor beta chain sequence, with context. This sample was included in a study of siplizumab effects on memory and regulatory T cells. Generated by immunoSEQ multiplex PCR, the TCRdb table keeps only in-frame clones and is missing some. The sample holds around 95,000 clones, approximately 94% seen once. Germline V CDR1 and CDR2: MNHEY, SMNVEV (reference sequence). This CDR3 comprises 14 residues. Between the trimmed V and J ends, which lost 2 bases and 4 bases, there was a span of 9 bases. Sample: non-Treg CD4+ T cells sorted from blood. The receptor was derived from a human donor in good health. This chain uses TRBV27 with TRBJ1-5; D not certain. CDR3 amino acids: CASSLEGRNQPQHF. The CDR3 DNA follows: TGTGCCAGCAGTTTAGAGGGCAGAAATCAGCCCCAGCATTTT.